The 17 T cell receptor beta chains given below trace back to one sample, sequenced in a study of T cell responses to AZD1222 COVID-19 vaccine. Data came from immunoSEQ multiplex PCR; TCRdb stores just in-frame clones and leaves some out. The data hold 75,000 to 100,000 clones, with roughly nine tenths observed a single time. Here the sequenced sample was peripheral blood, taken on day 0 of AZD1222 vaccination. These receptors all stem from an adult in good health.

The J gene is TRBJ1-1, the V gene TRBV2, with D possibly TRBD1 on 5 matching bases. V lost 7 bases and J 0 bases, leaving 9 bases between the germline ends. CDR1 and CDR2 from the germline V gene are SNHLY and FYNNEI. This CDR3 comprises 13 residues. CDR3 nucleotides: TGTGCCAGCACGTGGGGCGTGAACACTGAAGCTTTCTTT. Its protein product is CASTWGVNTEAFF.

The chain uses TRBV5-1 and TRBJ2-5; possibly TRBD1 or TRBD2 for D (5 bases each). Germline V lookup: CDR1 SGHRS, CDR2 YFSETQ. CDR3 length: 13 amino acids. With 3 bases removed from V and 2 bases from J, the gap between germline ends came to 8 bases. CDR3 in amino acids: CASSSGAQETQYF. CDR3 DNA: TGCGCCAGCAGCTCCGGGGCACAAGAGACCCAGTACTTC.

CDR3 in amino acids: CASSLGWGNEQFF. Written as DNA, the CDR3 is TGCGCCAGCAGCTTGGGATGGGGCAATGAGCAGTTCTTC. The chain recombines TRBV5-1 with TRBJ2-1; D unresolved. V lost 0 bases, J lost 6 bases, and 7 bases lay in between. CDR1 SGHRS and CDR2 YFSETQ come from the germline V gene. The CDR3 consists of 13 residues. The complete variable domain, with remaining parts taken from reference TRBV5-1 and TRBJ2-1, reads KAGVTQTPRYLIKTRGQQVTLSCSPISGHRSVSWYQQTPGQGLQFLFEYFSETQRNKGNFPGRFSGRQFSNSRSEMNVSTLELGDSALYLCASSLGWGNEQFFGPGTRLTVL.

The chain is built from TRBV5-1 and TRBJ1-5, with no clear D. The length of the CDR3 is 15 residues. The V and J ends lost 0 bases and 5 bases respectively, with 12 bases between them. Germline CDR1 is SGHRS and CDR2 is YFSETQ. In DNA, the CDR3 is TGCGCCAGCAGCTTGGTCGGTGGAAGTTATCAGCCCCAGCATTTT. This translates into CASSLVGGSYQPQHF. The whole variable domain, filled in from reference TRBV5-1 and TRBJ1-5, reads KAGVTQTPRYLIKTRGQQVTLSCSPISGHRSVSWYQQTPGQGLQFLFEYFSETQRNKGNFPGRFSGRQFSNSRSEMNVSTLELGDSALYLCASSLVGGSYQPQHFGDGTRLSIL.

The gene calls are TRBV3-1 (or the pseudogene TRBV3-2) and TRBJ1-2; weak D call: TRBD1 (6 bases). This CDR3 has 13 amino acids. Trimming took 1 base from V and 8 from J, leaving 11 bases between them. Germline lookup yields CDR1 LGHDT and CDR2 YNNKEL (reference sequence). CDR3 in DNA: TGTGCCAGCAGCCAAGGTGGGGGGCTCGGCTACACCTTC. Residues: CASSQGGGLGYTF.

The chain carries TRBV4-1 and TRBJ1-5, with 8 positions matching TRBD1. V lost 1 base and J lost 5; bases outside the gene matches: 4. From germline, CDR1 is MGHRA and CDR2 YSYEKL. The CDR3 has 15 residues. The CDR3 sequence is CASSQGEQGDQPQHF. CDR3 sequence (DNA): TGCGCCAGCAGCCAAGGCGAACAGGGGGATCAGCCCCAGCATTTT.

The chain carries TRBV15 and TRBJ2-5; TRBD2 agrees at 7 bases. The CDR3 runs to 15 residues. V lost 0 bases, J lost 2 bases, and 3 bases stayed unmatched. In germline, CDR1 is LNHNV, CDR2 YYDKDF (reference sequence). The chain's CDR3 is CATSRDLRGQETQYF. CDR3 nucleotides: TGTGCCACCAGCAGAGATCTGCGGGGGCAAGAGACCCAGTACTTC.

The genes are TRBV11-3 and TRBJ2-1, with D unresolved. The CDR3 has 14 amino acids. V was pared by 1 base and J by 0 bases, with 4 bases between. CDR1 and CDR2 (germline): SGHNT, YENEEA. This CDR3 reads CASSLGFSYNEQFF. In nucleotides, the CDR3 is TGTGCCAGCAGCTTAGGGTTCTCCTACAATGAGCAGTTCTTC. Drawing the rest from reference TRBV11-3 and TRBJ2-1, the complete variable domain is EAGVVQSPRYKIIEKKQPVAFWCNPISGHNTLYWYLQNLGQGPELLIRYENEEAVDDSQLPKDRFSAERLKGVDSTLKIQPAELGDSAVYLCASSLGFSYNEQFFGPGTRLTVL.

The V and J genes are TRBV2 and TRBJ1-1; a possible D gene is TRBD1 (6 bases). The CDR3 consists of 18 residues. Germline CDR1 reads SNHLY; CDR2 reads FYNNEI. V was cut by 2 bases and J by 5 bases, with 24 bases left in between. In DNA, the CDR3 is TGTGCCAGCAGTGAAATCGGGATACCACAGGGAGGGGAAACTGAAGCTTTCTTT. It encodes CASSEIGIPQGGETEAFF.

The chain has TRBV4-1 and TRBJ1-1; D is perhaps TRBD1 (6 bases). The CDR3 runs to 14 residues. Germline loops: CDR1 MGHRA, CDR2 YSYEKL. V was clipped by 4 bases and J by 1 base, with 10 bases between them. CDR3 coding DNA: TGCGCCAGCAGCCGGGGCAGGGGGAACACTGAAGCTTTCTTT. Its translation: CASSRGRGNTEAFF.

The V gene is TRBV6-5, the J gene TRBJ1-1, with D possibly being TRBD1 (6 bases). CDR1 is MNHEY and CDR2 is SVGAGI in the germline V gene. Trimming pared 6 bases from V and 11 bases from J, leaving 22 bases between. The CDR3 is 14 amino acids. CDR3 sequence (DNA): TGTGCCAGCAGGGTACAGGGCGCGGGGGTAGGGGCTTTCTTT. Translated: CASRVQGAGVGAFF.

This clone has a handful of counts. The chain joins TRBV30 to TRBJ1-5; 11 bases match TRBD1. This CDR3 has 15 amino acids. Germline V CDR1 and CDR2: GTSNPN, SVGIG (reference sequence). J gave up 6 bases and V 0 bases, and 4 bases lay outside the gene matches. The CDR3 sequence: CAWSVLGQGAQPQHF. The CDR3 DNA reads TGTGCCTGGAGTGTACTTGGACAGGGGGCTCAGCCCCAGCATTTT.

The V and J genes are TRBV2 and TRBJ2-7; 9 positions agree with TRBD1. The CDR3 runs to 17 residues. J was trimmed by 2 bases and V by 6 bases; bases with no gene match: 14. CDR1 is SNHLY and CDR2 is FYNNEI in the germline V gene. CDR3 sequence reads: CASRPPPWTGDTYEQYF. CDR3 DNA: TGTGCCAGCAGGCCGCCCCCCTGGACAGGGGATACCTACGAGCAGTACTTC.

The chain employs TRBV28 and TRBJ1-5; D is ambiguous. CDR1 and CDR2 (germline): MDHEN, SYDVKM. The CDR3 loop spans 14 amino acids. Trimming cost V 3 bases and J 3 bases, with 9 bases left between them. As DNA, the CDR3 is TGTGCCAGCAGTTTGCCACAAGCCAATCAGCCCCAGCATTTT. It translates to CASSLPQANQPQHF.

CDR3 in DNA: TGCGCCAGCAGCTTGGGGGAACACAATAATGAAAAACTGTTTTTT. Amino acids: CASSLGEHNNEKLFF. V and J are TRBV5-1 and TRBJ1-4; D remains unclear. The germline V and J ends were trimmed by 0 bases and 4 bases, with 10 bases remaining between them. Germline V gene lookup returns CDR1 SGHRS and CDR2 YFSETQ. This CDR3 region has 15 residues.

Only one count was recorded for this clone. The rearrangement uses TRBV25-1 and TRBJ2-7, with 11 nucleotides matching TRBD2. Germline lookup yields CDR1 MGHDK and CDR2 SYGVNS. V shed 5 bases, J shed 4 bases, and the junction held 4 bases outside the gene matches. The CDR3 has 14 residues. Here the CDR3 DNA reads TGTGCCAGCAGTCCTTGGACTAGCGGGTACGAGCAGTACTTC. This sequence encodes CASSPWTSGYEQYF.

The chain couples TRBV9 to TRBJ1-1; D might be TRBD1 (6 bases). The CDR3 contains 13 residues. Germline lookup yields CDR1 SGDLS and CDR2 YYNGEE. Trimming pared 0 bases from V and 7 bases from J, leaving 10 bases between. This CDR3 reads CASSVGGRGEAFF. CDR3 in DNA: TGTGCCAGCAGCGTAGGGGGCAGGGGTGAAGCTTTCTTT.